This T cell receptor beta chain was recorded in a study of T-cell memory formation after mild COVID-19. Study background: The two donors had largely donor-specific TCR clusters.

The germline V gene has CDR1 LGHNA and CDR2 YSLEER. The V and J ends lost 4 bases and 1 base respectively, with 10 bases between them. CDR3 length equals 14 residues. TCRdb re-called the 5' RACE reads through MiXCR, storing one row per CDR3 protein. The table has 180,000 or so distinct CDR3 sequences, around a tenth seen once. Broader study findings: Contracting clones, day 15 to 85, had balanced CD4/CD8, and later expanders favored CD4+.

Regarding this clonotype: The antigen remains unidentified.

The sample comprised PBMCs or a T cell subset sorted from them (not recorded which). J is TRBJ1-1 and V is TRBV4-3; D unclear. This TCR came from a man younger than 35 who had mild COVID-19 (a few samples of this study predate the infection). Cell type and time point are not known. The CDR3 loop is CASSLRPRNTEAFF. In nucleotides, the CDR3 is TGCGCCAGCAGCCTACGCCCCAGGAACACTGAAGCTTTCTTT.